This T cell receptor beta chain comes out of a study of control samples from healthy donors and cancer patients (dated by TCRdb to about 2020). Libraries were prepared through the immunoSEQ multiplex PCR assay. The clones in this table, taken by TCRdb from immuneACCESS, are in-frame only. Not every clone is retained; where verified, under half of the shortfall comes from an unresolved V gene, and the cause of the rest is unknown. The sample table contains about 160,000 clones; only one count was recorded for around 94% of them. The ten largest clones represent about 14% of the sample. On this clone: Its cognate antigen has yet to be identified. Base qualities are not recorded, but no much larger clone differs from it by a single base.

The sequencing input was PBMCs. The sequence came from a man aged 55 to 69 with colorectal cancer.

The DNA sequence reads TGTGCCAGCAGCCCCGGACAGGGAGGGATTTATGGCTACACCTTC. Its protein is CASSPGQGGIYGYTF. The V and J genes are TRBV5-6 and TRBJ1-2, with TRBD1 matching 8 junction bases. The germline V gene sets CDR1 to SGHDT and CDR2 to YYEEEE. The CDR3 sequence holds 15 residues, the cysteine and phenylalanine included. The CDR3 DNA has 45 bases and is translated from base 1. At the junction V is shortened by 4 bases and J by 5 bases; bases outside the gene matches: 10.